This passage covers 10 T cell receptor beta chains from one sample sequenced in a study of human T cells and chemical hapten exposure. Time point specified: pre-sensitization, week 0. Treatment denoted: therapeutic diphenylcyclopropenone sensitization with weekly scalp DPC. Via MiXCR, TCRdb re-called the RACE reads, giving one row per CDR3 protein. The table lists roughly 90,000 distinct CDR3 sequences, about 8.9% of them singletons. Here the sequenced sample was whole blood, taken in connection with sensitization to the hapten diphenylcyclopropenone (DPC). Receptor source: a middle-aged woman with alopecia areata. Some clones in this sample may be carry-over from other donors' samples.

This clonotype was seen at least ten times. The V and J genes are TRBV20-1 and TRBJ2-7, with D perhaps matching TRBD1 (6 bases). With 1 base removed from V and 0 bases from J, the gap between germline ends came to 13 bases. The CDR3 runs 15 residues. Germline V lookup: CDR1 DFQATT, CDR2 SNEGSKA (reference sequence). The CDR3: CSARADRGGSYEQYF. For the CDR3, the DNA is TGCAGTGCTAGAGCCGACAGAGGGGGCTCCTACGAGCAGTACTTC.

The table lists this clonotype with many counts. The chain recombines TRBV2 with TRBJ1-1, with D unresolved. V was shortened by 7 bases and J by 0 bases, with 6 bases between the two germline ends. Germline CDR1 and CDR2: SNHLY and FYNNEI. There are 12 residues in the CDR3. This CDR3 reads CASTGLNTEAFF. The CDR3 DNA sequence: TGTGCCAGCACCGGCCTGAACACTGAAGCTTTCTTT.

In this sample, this clonotype turned up many times. This sequence joins TRBV2 and TRBJ1-5; D uncertain. Germline CDR1 SNHLY, CDR2 FYNNEI. The germline V and J ends were trimmed by 1 base and 0 bases, with 4 bases remaining between them. The CDR3 runs to 14 residues. The CDR3 protein is CASSEGDSNQPQHF. For the CDR3, the DNA is TGTGCCAGCAGTGAAGGGGATAGCAATCAGCCCCAGCATTTT.

This clonotype was detected many times. A junction end diverges from the germline sequence, so it may reflect a read error. V is TRBV5-1 and J is TRBJ1-1; D uncertain. Germline V gene sequence: CDR1 SGHRS, CDR2 YFSETQ. This CDR3 is 13 amino acids long. This CDR3 is CASSLVPNTEAFF. Written as DNA, the CDR3 is TGCGCCAGCAGCTTGGTGCCTAACACTGAAGCTTTTTTT.

This clonotype has just a few counts. The chain carries TRBV6-1 and TRBJ1-6; tentatively, D is TRBD1 (5 bases). Between the trimmed V and J ends, which lost 1 base and 9 bases, there was a span of 7 bases. Germline V CDR1 and CDR2: MNHNS, SASEGT. The CDR3 extends over 13 amino acids. Here the CDR3 reads CASSEGGASPLHF. Here the CDR3 DNA reads TGTGCCAGCAGTGAAGGTGGGGCTTCACCCCTCCACTTT.

This clonotype appeared a few times. The chain recombines TRBV12-2 with TRBJ1-2; the table names TRBD1, a call not compared with the DNA. TRBV12-2 is a pseudogene segment. CDR3 length: 15 residues. CDR3 in amino acids: CASRFGRQSHYGYTF. CDR3 nucleotides: TGTGCAAGTCGCTTCGGAAGACAGTCACACTATGGCTACACCTTC.

Ten or more counts support this clonotype. V usage is TRBV5-1 and J usage is TRBJ1-5; perhaps TRBD1 as D (5 bases). This CDR3 spans 14 amino acids. Looked up from germline, CDR1 is SGHRS and CDR2 is YFSETQ. Between the trimmed V and J ends, which lost 3 bases and 4 bases, there was a span of 11 bases. CDR3 amino acids: CASSSQGGNQPQHF. The CDR3 DNA follows: TGCGCCAGCAGCTCCCAGGGAGGTAATCAGCCCCAGCATTTT.

At least ten counts were recorded for this clonotype. The chain couples TRBV19 to TRBJ2-7; D is undetermined. CDR1 is LNHDA, CDR2 SQIVND, per germline (reference sequence). V was clipped by 5 bases and J by 2 bases, with 10 bases between them. The length of the CDR3 is 13 residues. For the CDR3, the DNA is TGTGCCAGTAGTTTTCGCACCACCTACGAGCAGTACTTC. This translates into CASSFRTTYEQYF.

This chain's CDR3 is CASSQQPRARGETQYF. CDR3 bases: TGCGCCAGCAGCCAACAACCGAGGGCCAGGGGAGAGACCCAGTACTTC. The chain uses TRBV5-1 and TRBJ2-5; D may be TRBD1 (6 bases). The germline V gene encodes CDR1 SGHRS and CDR2 YFSETQ. This CDR3 contains 16 residues. V was cut by 4 bases and J by 4 bases, with 20 bases left in between. The entire variable domain, with the rest obtained from reference TRBV5-1 and TRBJ2-5, is as follows: KAGVTQTPRYLIKTRGQQVTLSCSPISGHRSVSWYQQTPGQGLQFLFEYFSETQRNKGNFPGRFSGRQFSNSRSEMNVSTLELGDSALYLCASSQQPRARGETQYFGPGTRLLVL.

About this clonotype: This may stem from a read error, because a much larger clone lies one nucleotide away. This chain connects TRBV12-3 or TRBV12-4 to TRBJ1-5; D is undetermined. V was cut by 6 bases and J by 3 bases, with 15 bases left in between. The CDR3 runs to 15 residues. DNA for the CDR3: TGTGCCAGCAGCCTACAGCCCGACGCCAATCAGCCCCAGCATTTT. This gives the protein CASSLQPDANQPQHF.